This T cell receptor beta chain stems from a study of blood T cell repertoires in COVID-19. Under the authors' procedure: Counts of nucleated cells, estimated from reference gene primer amplification, were obtained. The data were produced by immunoSEQ multiplex PCR, yet TCRdb's version contains in-frame clones alone and is incomplete. V, J and clone size were drawn from that table, and D and trimming were deduced from the DNA. In the table there are about 15,000 clones, around 92% of which are singletons. This TCR was sampled from a human donor in a cohort sampled during active COVID-19. The sequenced sample consisted of peripheral blood.

The CDR3 loop is CASSLYVSLSSYNEQFF. DNA for the CDR3: TGTGCCAGCAGCTTATATGTTTCCCTAAGCTCCTACAATGAGCAGTTCTTC. The chain uses TRBV11-2 and TRBJ2-1; D remains unclear. Trimming took 2 bases from V and 0 from J, leaving 14 bases between them. This CDR3 has 17 amino acids. Looked up from germline, CDR1 is SGHAT and CDR2 is FQNNGV. Looking up the rest from reference TRBV11-2 and TRBJ2-1 gives the full variable domain: EAGVAQSPRYKIIEKRQSVAFWCNPISGHATLYWYQQILGQGPKLLIQFQNNGVVDDSQLPKDRFSAERLKGVDSTLKIQPAKLEDSAVYLCASSLYVSLSSYNEQFFGPGTRLTVL.